This TCR beta chain emerged from a study of OX40 agonist ivuxolimab in advanced cancers. In the study overall: Patients undergoing dose escalation presented with hepatocellular carcinoma, melanoma, renal cell or head and neck cancer. Notes on the study in general: Antigen specificity was not determined for the expanded peripheral T cells. Both CD4+ and CD8+ T cell populations in blood had undergone clonal expansion by week 6 at 0.1 to 3.0 mg/kg.

The CDR3 contains 13 residues. CDR1 and CDR2 from the germline V gene are MDHEN and SYDVKM. V dropped 3 bases and J dropped 4; count of bases not matched to a gene: 3. Clones were sequenced by immunoSEQ multiplex PCR, and TCRdb holds only the in-frame ones, with some missing. The sample yields some 74,000 clones, 91% seen once. As for this clone: The antigen is undetermined.

This sequence originates from an adult with an advanced solid tumor such as melanoma, head and neck, liver or kidney cancer. Sequencing used CD4+ or CD8+ T cells sorted from blood, obtained in a trial of the OX40 agonist ivuxolimab. V is TRBV28 and J is TRBJ2-7, with TRBD1 identical over 7 bases. For the CDR3, the DNA is TGTGCCAGCAGTTTCCCGGACAGGTACGAGCAGTACTTC. As protein: CASSFPDRYEQYF. Supplemented by reference TRBV28 and TRBJ2-7, the full variable domain reads DVKVTQSSRYLVKRTGEKVFLECVQDMDHENMFWYRQDPGLGLRLIYFSYDVKMKEKGDIPEGYSVSREKKERFSLILESASTNQTSMYLCASSFPDRYEQYFGPGTRLTVT.